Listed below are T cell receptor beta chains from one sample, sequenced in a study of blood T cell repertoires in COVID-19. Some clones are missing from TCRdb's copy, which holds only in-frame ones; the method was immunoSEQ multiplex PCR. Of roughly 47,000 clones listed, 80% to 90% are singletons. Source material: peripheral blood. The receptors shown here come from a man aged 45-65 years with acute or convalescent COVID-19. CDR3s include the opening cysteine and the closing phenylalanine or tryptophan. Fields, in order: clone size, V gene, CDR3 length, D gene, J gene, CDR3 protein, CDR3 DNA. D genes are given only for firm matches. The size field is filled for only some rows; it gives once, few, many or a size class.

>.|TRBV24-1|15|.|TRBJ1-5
CATGDSRVPNQPQHF
TGTGCCACCGGAGACTCCAGGGTACCCAATCAGCCCCAGCATTTT
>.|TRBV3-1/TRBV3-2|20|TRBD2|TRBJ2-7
CASSQDGGLGRLAPLYEQYF
TGTGCCAGCAGCCAAGATGGAGGACTAGGGAGACTAGCGCCACTCTACGAGCAGTACTTC
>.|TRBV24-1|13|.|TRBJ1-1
CATSDRVDTEAFF
TGTGCCACCAGTGACAGGGTCGACACTGAAGCTTTCTTT
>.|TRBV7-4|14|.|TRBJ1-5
CASSLTPAAQPQHF
TGTGCCAGCAGCCTCACTCCGGCGGCCCAGCCCCAGCATTTT
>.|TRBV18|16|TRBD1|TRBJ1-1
CASSQGMGQRNTEAFF
TGTGCCAGCTCTCAAGGAATGGGACAGAGGAACACTGAAGCTTTCTTT
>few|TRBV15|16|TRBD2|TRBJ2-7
CATSRDLASGTYEQYF
TGTGCCACCAGCAGAGATCTGGCTAGCGGTACCTACGAGCAGTACTTC
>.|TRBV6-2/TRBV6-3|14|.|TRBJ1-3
CASSRGSAGNTIYF
TGTGCCAGCAGTAGAGGCAGCGCAGGAAACACCATATATTTT
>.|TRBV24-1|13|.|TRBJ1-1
CATSGQENTEAFF
TGTGCCACCAGTGGGCAGGAGAACACTGAAGCTTTCTTT
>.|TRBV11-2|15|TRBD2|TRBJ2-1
CASSLLAGFPGEQFF
TGTGCCAGCAGCCTACTAGCGGGATTCCCGGGGGAGCAGTTCTTC
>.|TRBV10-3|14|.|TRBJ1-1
CAIRSRGEGTEAFF
TGTGCCATCAGGAGCAGGGGTGAAGGCACTGAAGCTTTCTTT
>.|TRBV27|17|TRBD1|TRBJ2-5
CASSLNRGQQGRETQYF
TGTGCCAGCAGCTTGAACAGGGGGCAGCAGGGTCGAGAGACCCAGTACTTC
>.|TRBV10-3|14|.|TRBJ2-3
CAITRGLSTDTQYF
TGTGCCATCACTAGGGGACTTAGCACAGATACGCAGTATTTT
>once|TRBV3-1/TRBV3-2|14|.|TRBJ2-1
CASISRVGAGEQFF
TGTGCCAGCATTTCCCGGGTTGGCGCGGGGGAGCAGTTCTTC
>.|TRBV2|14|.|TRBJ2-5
CASSEVVRRETQYF
TGTGCCAGCAGTGAAGTTGTCAGGAGGGAGACCCAGTACTTC
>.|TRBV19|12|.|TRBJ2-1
CASRLGLNEQFF
TGTGCCAGTAGACTGGGCCTCAATGAGCAGTTCTTC
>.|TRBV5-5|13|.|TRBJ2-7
CASSLEGRNEQYF
TGTGCCAGCAGCTTGGAGGGGAGGAACGAGCAGTACTTC
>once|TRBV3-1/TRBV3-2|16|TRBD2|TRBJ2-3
CASSQARLAGGDTQYF
TGTGCCAGCAGCCAGGCAAGACTAGCGGGAGGAGATACGCAGTATTTT
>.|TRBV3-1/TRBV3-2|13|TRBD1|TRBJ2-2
CASSDQGVGELFF
TGTGCCAGCAGCGACCAGGGGGTGGGGGAGCTGTTTTTT
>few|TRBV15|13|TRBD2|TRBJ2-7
CATSNNVAGEQYF
TGTGCCACCAGCAACAATGTAGCGGGGGAGCAGTACTTC
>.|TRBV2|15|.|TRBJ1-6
CASSEQGRYNSPLHF
TGTGCCAGCAGTGAACAGGGCAGGTACAATTCACCCCTCCACTTT
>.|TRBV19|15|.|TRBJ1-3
CASSSQGYTGNTIYF
TGTGCCAGTAGTTCCCAGGGTTATACTGGAAACACCATATATTTT
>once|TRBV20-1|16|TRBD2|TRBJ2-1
CSASETSGLSYNEQFF
TGCAGTGCTAGTGAAACTAGCGGGTTGTCCTACAATGAGCAGTTCTTC
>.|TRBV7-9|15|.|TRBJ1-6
CASSAQDHLGSPLHF
TGTGCCAGCAGCGCACAGGACCACTTAGGGTCACCCCTCCACTTT
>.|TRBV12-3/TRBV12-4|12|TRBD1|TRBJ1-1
CASSSGGLEAFF
TGTGCCAGCAGTTCAGGGGGACTTGAAGCTTTCTTT
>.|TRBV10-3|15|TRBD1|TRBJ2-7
CAISEQGALTIEQYF
TGTGCCATCAGTGAGCAGGGGGCGCTTACGATCGAGCAGTACTTC
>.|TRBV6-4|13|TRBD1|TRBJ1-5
CASSTDRDQPQHF
TGTGCCAGCAGTACGGACAGGGATCAGCCCCAGCATTTT
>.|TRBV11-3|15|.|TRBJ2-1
CASSEEGASYNEQFF
TGTGCCAGCAGCGAGGAGGGGGCTTCCTACAATGAGCAGTTCTTC
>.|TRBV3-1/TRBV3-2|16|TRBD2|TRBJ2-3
CASSQGPAGGADTQYF
TGTGCCAGCAGCCAAGGTCCAGCGGGAGGAGCAGATACGCAGTATTTT
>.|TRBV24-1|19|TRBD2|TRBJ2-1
CATSDAGTSGSGWYNEQFF
TGTGCCACCAGTGACGCCGGGACTAGCGGGAGCGGTTGGTACAATGAGCAGTTCTTC
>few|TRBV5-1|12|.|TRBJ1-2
CASSLDIGRGTF
TGCGCCAGCAGCTTGGATATCGGGAGAGGCACCTTC
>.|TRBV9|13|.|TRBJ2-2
CASSVFTSGELFF
TGTGCCAGCAGCGTGTTCACCAGTGGGGAGCTGTTTTTT
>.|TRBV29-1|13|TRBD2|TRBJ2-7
CSVDRLAGGQQYF
TGCAGCGTTGATCGACTAGCGGGAGGACAGCAGTACTTC
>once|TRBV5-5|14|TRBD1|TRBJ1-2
CASSLATGVDGYTF
TGTGCCAGCAGCTTGGCAACAGGGGTCGATGGCTACACCTTC
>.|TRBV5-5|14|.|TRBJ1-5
CASSGGSGNQPQHF
TGTGCCAGCAGCGGGGGGAGCGGCAATCAGCCCCAGCATTTT
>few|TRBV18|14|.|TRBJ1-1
CASAPGLDSAEAFF
TGTGCCAGCGCCCCGGGACTAGATTCGGCTGAAGCTTTCTTT
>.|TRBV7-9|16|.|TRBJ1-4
CASSLGTGGRNEKLFF
TGTGCCAGCAGCTTAGGCACGGGGGGCAGGAATGAAAAACTGTTTTTT
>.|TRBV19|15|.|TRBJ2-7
CASSASGGNWDEQYF
TGTGCCAGTAGTGCCTCAGGGGGGAACTGGGACGAGCAGTACTTC
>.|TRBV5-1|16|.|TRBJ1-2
CASSLYLGGGNYGYTF
TGCGCCAGCAGCTTGTATCTGGGCGGGGGTAACTATGGCTACACCTTC
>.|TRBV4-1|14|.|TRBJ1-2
CASRPGLTNYGYTF
TGCGCCAGCAGACCGGGACTTACCAACTATGGCTACACCTTC
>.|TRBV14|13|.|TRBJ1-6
CASSPVRDSPLHF
TGTGCCAGCAGCCCCGTTCGAGATTCACCCCTCCACTTT
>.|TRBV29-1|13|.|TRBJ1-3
CSADSGAGNTIYF
TGCAGCGCCGACTCGGGGGCTGGAAACACCATATATTTT
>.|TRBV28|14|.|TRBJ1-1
CASQGRSGDTEAFF
TGTGCCTCCCAGGGCAGGTCGGGGGATACTGAAGCTTTCTTT
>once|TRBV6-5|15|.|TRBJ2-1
CASSYGRGGLSEQFF
TGTGCCAGCAGTTACGGCCGCGGAGGGTTAAGTGAGCAGTTCTTC
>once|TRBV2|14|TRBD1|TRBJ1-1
CASSAGQGNTEAFF
TGTGCCAGCAGCGCGGGACAGGGGAACACTGAAGCTTTCTTT
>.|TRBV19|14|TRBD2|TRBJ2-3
CASSWGGRTDTQYF
TGTGCCAGTAGTTGGGGGGGGAGGACAGATACGCAGTATTTT
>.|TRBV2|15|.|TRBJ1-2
CASRANREANYGYTF
TGTGCCAGCAGGGCAAACAGGGAAGCTAACTATGGCTACACCTTC
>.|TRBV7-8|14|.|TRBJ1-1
CASSLVEANTEAFF
TGTGCCAGCAGCTTAGTGGAGGCCAACACTGAAGCTTTCTTT
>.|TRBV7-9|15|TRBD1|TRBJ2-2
CASSSGQTNTGELFF
TGTGCCAGCAGCTCGGGACAGACGAACACCGGGGAGCTGTTTTTT
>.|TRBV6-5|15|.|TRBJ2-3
CASSPRGIETDTQYF
TGTGCCAGCAGTCCCCGGGGAATAGAGACAGATACGCAGTATTTT
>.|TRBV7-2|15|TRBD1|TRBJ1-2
CASSLGTGGYYGYTF
TGTGCCAGCAGCTTAGGGACAGGGGGATACTATGGCTACACCTTC
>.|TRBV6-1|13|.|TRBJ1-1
CASSEQANTEAFF
TGTGCCAGCAGTGAACAAGCGAACACTGAAGCTTTCTTT
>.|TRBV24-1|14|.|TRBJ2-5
CATGRQGGRWTQYF
TGTGCCACCGGGCGCCAGGGGGGTCGTTGGACCCAGTACTTC
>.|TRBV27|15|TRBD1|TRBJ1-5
CASSPGTGSNQPQHF
TGTGCCAGCAGCCCCGGGACAGGATCTAATCAGCCCCAGCATTTT
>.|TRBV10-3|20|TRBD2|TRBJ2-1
CAISEPGGGRGGGPGNEQFF
TGTGCCATCAGTGAGCCGGGCGGTGGTCGCGGGGGGGGCCCGGGCAATGAGCAGTTCTTC
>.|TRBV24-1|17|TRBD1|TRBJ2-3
CATSDFSRGTGTDTQYF
TGTGCCACCAGTGATTTTTCCCGGGGGACAGGGACAGATACGCAGTATTTT